This T cell receptor beta chain derives from a study of blood T cells in healthy people across ages. Study-level findings and limits: Any changes in expanded clonotypes were possibly confounded, as donor CMV status remained unknown.

Each sample provided at least 5.5 micrograms of extracted total RNA. Next came a second PCR, run for roughly 7 to 12 cycles, which used a sample-barcoded 5' primer along with a J-beta primer mix. Sequencing recovered at least 3 million CDR3-containing paired-end reads from each sample. TCRdb re-called the 5' RACE reads with MiXCR, one entry per CDR3 protein. The repertoire holds about 1,500,000 distinct CDR3 sequences, under 30% seen once, with about 8% in the top ten. Germline-derived CDR1 and CDR2 are SGHAT and FQNNGV. The CDR3 is 15 residues long. J gave up 2 bases and V 5 bases, and 7 bases lay outside the gene matches. With regard to this clonotype: Its cognate antigen is unknown.

The chain recombines TRBV11-2 with TRBJ2-7; 9 bases are shared with TRBD2. Sequenced material: blood. The clonotype comes from a woman in her 30s in good health. This CDR3 is CASSRTSGPAYEQYF. The CDR3 coding sequence is TGTGCCAGCAGCCGTACTAGCGGGCCAGCCTACGAGCAGTACTTC.